Shown below are 25 T cell receptor beta chains from a single sample sequenced in a study of shared clonotypes between healthy human individuals. Measured with immunoSEQ multiplex PCR; TCRdb has only the in-frame clones, and not every one. The sample carries over a million clones, 95% to 99% recorded once. What was sequenced was naive CD4+ T cells sorted from blood. Subset denoted: CD45RA+ positively selected. The receptors originated from a man aged 25-40 years in good health.

This clone has a single count. The chain recombines TRBV27 with TRBJ2-5, with D perhaps matching TRBD1 (6 bases). The CDR3 has 16 residues. Germline V gene data show CDR1 as MNHEY and CDR2 as SMNVEV (reference sequence). V was clipped by 7 bases and J by 2 bases, with 20 bases between them. CDR3 loop: CASTFLPGTLQETQYF. The CDR3 DNA reads TGTGCCAGCACCTTCCTCCCAGGGACACTACAAGAGACCCAGTACTTC.

The rearrangement links TRBV5-8 to TRBJ1-2; 11 nucleotides match TRBD1. This CDR3 contains 17 residues. Germline CDR1 is SGHTS and CDR2 is YDEGEE. J lost 4 bases, V lost 1 base, and 9 bases had no gene match. CDR3 sequence: CASSLRDRGSGRYGYTF. Here the CDR3 DNA reads TGTGCCAGCAGCTTGCGGGACAGGGGGAGTGGGCGCTATGGCTACACCTTC.

About this clone: At the DNA level, this CDR3 is encoded by other sequences in the same sample as well. The chain uses TRBV5-1 and TRBJ2-7; D remains unclear. The CDR3 covers 12 residues. Germline CDR1 is SGHRS and CDR2 is YFSETQ. Trimming stripped 2 bases from V and 0 bases from J, with 3 bases between. Here the CDR3 reads CASSLPSYEQYF. CDR3 nucleotides: TGCGCCAGCAGCTTACCCTCCTACGAGCAGTACTTC.

This chain joins TRBV4-1 and TRBJ1-2; D may be TRBD1 (5 bases). Germline CDR1 is MGHRA and CDR2 is YSYEKL. The CDR3 is made up of 12 amino acids. Trimming took off 3 bases at V and 8 bases at J, with 10 bases between the two ends. CDR3 nucleotide sequence: TGCGCCAGCAGCCATGTTCAGGGAGGCTACACCTTC. As protein: CASSHVQGGYTF.

The rearrangement uses TRBV19 and TRBJ2-5; D unresolved. CDR3 size: 15 residues. V was shortened by 5 bases and J by 2 bases, with 15 bases between the two germline ends. Germline CDR1 and CDR2: LNHDA and SQIVND (reference sequence). In nucleotides, the CDR3 is TGTGCCAGTAGTCCCACCTGGTCCGCTCAAGAGACCCAGTACTTC. Translation gives CASSPTWSAQETQYF.

This clone was picked up one time. The sample holds other DNA sequences that translate to the same CDR3. This rearrangement joins TRBV19 to TRBJ1-5; a weak D match, TRBD1 (5 bases). Trimming pared 3 bases from V and 1 base from J, leaving 10 bases between. CDR1 LNHDA and CDR2 SQIVND come from the germline V gene (reference sequence). This CDR3 is built from 15 residues. The CDR3 loop is CASSIRVYSNQPQHF. The CDR3 nucleotides are TGTGCCAGTAGTATCAGGGTTTACAGCAATCAGCCCCAGCATTTT. Drawing the rest from reference TRBV19 and TRBJ1-5, the complete variable domain is DGGITQSPKYLFRKEGQNVTLSCEQNLNHDAMYWYRQDPGQGLRLIYYSQIVNDFQKGDIAEGYSVSREKKESFPLTVTSAQKNPTAFYLCASSIRVYSNQPQHFGDGTRLSIL.

This clone came up once. The CDR3 here is CAPSALITTNTGELFF. The CDR3 DNA follows: TGTGCCCCGTCCGCTTTAATCACCACGAACACCGGGGAGCTGTTTTTT. J is TRBJ2-2 and V is TRBV7-9; D uncertain. The CDR3 has 16 amino acids. V lost 11 bases and J lost 0, with 19 bases in between. Germline V gene sequence: CDR1 SEHNR, CDR2 FQNEAQ (reference sequence).

The V gene is TRBV2, the J gene TRBJ2-2; 9 nucleotides match TRBD2. The CDR3 length is 15 residues. Per germline, CDR1 SNHLY and CDR2 FYNNEI. Trimming cost V 2 bases and J 3 bases; bases outside gene matches: 1. As DNA, the CDR3 is TGTGCCAGCAGTGAACTAGCGGGGTACACCGGGGAGCTGTTTTTT. This codes for CASSELAGYTGELFF.

The rearrangement uses TRBV2 and TRBJ1-3; D gene uncertain. The CDR3 sequence is 16 residues long. V lost 4 bases to trimming and J lost 0 bases, with 13 bases between them. Germline-derived CDR1 and CDR2 are SNHLY and FYNNEI. The CDR3 is CASSAEEASSGNTIYF. The CDR3 coding sequence is TGTGCCAGCAGTGCAGAGGAGGCAAGCTCTGGAAACACCATATATTTT.

The chain links TRBV9 to TRBJ1-2; D might be TRBD1 (5 bases). The ends were cut back, 2 bases at V and 2 bases at J, with 13 bases in the middle. This CDR3 comprises 15 residues. Per germline, CDR1 SGDLS and CDR2 YYNGEE. The CDR3 reads CASSVLSGGNYGYTF. As DNA, the CDR3 is TGTGCCAGCAGCGTCCTGTCGGGGGGAAACTATGGCTACACCTTC.

The V call is TRBV9, the J call TRBJ2-7, with D possibly TRBD2 on 7 matching bases. This CDR3 is built from 15 residues. Trimming removed 6 bases at V and 4 bases at J, with 20 bases between. Looked up from germline, CDR1 is SGDLS and CDR2 is YYNGEE. CDR3 nucleotide sequence: TGTGCCAGCACCCCGGGGGGCAGGACATCTTACGAGCAGTACTTC. Its protein is CASTPGGRTSYEQYF.

This chain links TRBV7-8 with TRBJ2-2; D is uncertain. V shed 3 bases and J shed 6 bases, with 8 bases lying between them. The CDR3 consists of 13 residues. CDR1 and CDR2 from the germline V gene are SGHVS and FQNEAQ. CDR3 nucleotide sequence: TGTGCCAGCAGCTTTGATGAGGCCGGGGAGCTGTTTTTT. As protein: CASSFDEAGELFF.

This sequence joins TRBV7-3 and TRBJ2-7; D is possibly TRBD2 (5 bases). CDR3 size: 15 residues. Trimming shortened V by 2 bases and J by 2 bases, and 13 bases separated the two germline ends. Germline assignment: CDR1 SGHTA and CDR2 FQGTGA. This CDR3 reads CASSLASGLAYEQYF. CDR3 bases: TGTGCCAGCAGCTTAGCATCCGGACTTGCCTACGAGCAGTACTTC. The variable domain in full, with the rest retrieved from reference TRBV7-3 and TRBJ2-7, is GAGVSQTPSNKVTEKGKYVELRCDPISGHTALYWYRQSLGQGPEFLIYFQGTGAADDSGLPNDRFFAVRPEGSVSTLKIQRTERGDSAVYLCASSLASGLAYEQYFGPGTRLTVT.

J is TRBJ2-1 and V is TRBV5-1; possible D gene TRBD1, 5 bases. Deletions cut 3 bases from V and 5 bases from J, with 15 bases between. CDR1 and CDR2 from the germline V gene are SGHRS and YFSETQ. The CDR3 runs 15 residues. CDR3 region: CASSYTVRENNEQFF. The CDR3 region has the DNA TGCGCCAGCAGCTACACGGTCAGGGAAAACAATGAGCAGTTCTTC.

This CDR3 reads CASSEGPAGGFSTDTQYF. CDR3 DNA: TGTGCCAGCAGTGAAGGGCCAGCGGGAGGTTTTAGCACAGATACGCAGTATTTT. V is TRBV6-1 and J is TRBJ2-3, with 9 bases aligning to TRBD2. The CDR3 covers 18 residues. Germline CDR1 is MNHNS and CDR2 is SASEGT. V trimming: 1 base; J trimming: 0 bases; junction bases outside the gene matches: 8.

As for this clone: This CDR3 is also generated by other DNA sequences in the sample. The CDR3 loop reads CASSQQGYEQYF. The CDR3 region has the DNA TGTGCCAGCAGTCAACAGGGGTACGAGCAGTACTTC. The chain has TRBV2 and TRBJ2-7, with 7 bases that match TRBD1. The ends lost 5 bases at V and 4 bases at J; junction bases unmatched: 2. Germline CDR1 and CDR2: SNHLY and FYNNEI. The CDR3 runs 12 residues.

This clone was observed a single time. The rearrangement links TRBV19 to TRBJ2-6, with D possibly being TRBD2 (5 bases). V was shortened by 3 bases and J by 0 bases, with 9 bases between the two germline ends. Germline V gives CDR1 LNHDA, CDR2 SQIVND (reference sequence). This CDR3 is built from 16 residues. CDR3 residues: CASSIDGISGANVLTF. In DNA, the CDR3 is TGTGCCAGTAGTATTGACGGGATCTCTGGGGCCAACGTCCTGACTTTC.

This chain joins TRBV5-1 and TRBJ2-5; D unclear. The germline CDR1 and CDR2 sequences are SGHRS and YFSETQ. This CDR3 comprises 14 residues. Trimming took 3 bases from V and 1 from J, leaving 10 bases between them. CDR3 bases: TGCGCCAGCAGCTGGCTCCAGGCCCAAGAGACCCAGTACTTC. It is translated as CASSWLQAQETQYF.

The chain joins TRBV10-2 to TRBJ2-1; a possible D gene is TRBD2 (6 bases). Germline-derived CDR1 and CDR2 are WSHSY and SAAADI. The V and J ends lost 6 bases and 0 bases respectively, with 18 bases between them. The CDR3 contains 17 residues. Here the CDR3 reads CASRRWASESSYNEQFF. The CDR3, as DNA: TGCGCCAGCAGGAGATGGGCTAGCGAGAGCTCCTACAATGAGCAGTTCTTC.

This chain uses TRBV4-3 with TRBJ2-1, with 10 bases matching TRBD2. Germline V lookup: CDR1 LGHNA, CDR2 YSLEER. Trimming took 2 bases from V and 9 from J; bases not matched to a gene: 4. CDR3 size: 14 residues. The CDR3 nucleotides are TGCGCCAGCAGCCAACTAGCGGGAGTGGCTGAGCAGTTCTTC. This encodes CASSQLAGVAEQFF.

This clone was detected once. This sequence joins TRBV11-2 and TRBJ2-5; D is unresolved. The ends were cut back, 2 bases at V and 5 bases at J, with 15 bases in the middle. The CDR3 is made up of 15 amino acids. Germline CDR1 SGHAT, CDR2 FQNNGV. Here the CDR3 DNA reads TGTGCCAGCAGCTTACGGGCCGGCCCGGCGGAGACCCAGTACTTC. It yields the protein CASSLRAGPAETQYF.

This sequence joins TRBV7-3 and TRBJ2-3; D gene uncertain. The CDR3 loop spans 13 amino acids. Trimming took 5 bases from V and 4 from J, leaving 10 bases between them. CDR1 is SGHTA and CDR2 is FQGTGA in the germline V gene. CDR3 residues: CASSPDAPDTQYF. The CDR3 DNA reads as TGTGCCAGCAGCCCTGACGCCCCAGATACGCAGTATTTT.

The chain joins TRBV6-5 to TRBJ1-5; TRBD1 matches at 7 bases. The V gene end was trimmed by 5 bases and the J gene end by 6 bases; junction bases not matched to a gene: 7. The CDR3 is 14 amino acids. CDR1 MNHEY and CDR2 SVGAGI come from the germline V gene. The CDR3, as DNA: TGTGCCAGCAGTGAGCACAGGGGCGGTCAGCCCCAGCATTTT. Its translation: CASSEHRGGQPQHF.

The rearrangement uses TRBV15 and TRBJ2-7; a possible D gene is TRBD1 (5 bases). Germline CDR1 reads LNHNV; CDR2 reads YYDKDF (reference sequence). Trimming left V 7 bases short and J 1 base short, with 11 bases between. The CDR3 has 13 residues. The CDR3 region has the DNA TGTGCCACCACCACAGGCCTGTCCTACGAGCAGTACTTC. Translation: CATTTGLSYEQYF.

This chain connects TRBV5-4 to TRBJ2-5; D may correspond to TRBD1 or TRBD2 (6 bases each). V lost 0 bases and J lost 2, with 14 bases in between. This CDR3 region has 16 residues. Germline V gives CDR1 SGHNT, CDR2 YYREEE (reference sequence). CDR3 in DNA: TGTGCCAGCAGCTTGGGTGGAGGGGGTCTTCAAGAGACCCAGTACTTC. It encodes CASSLGGGGLQETQYF. Full variable domain (outside the CDR3, taken from reference TRBV5-4 and TRBJ2-5): ETGVTQSPTHLIKTRGQQVTLRCSSQSGHNTVSWYQQALGQGPQFIFQYYREEENGRGNFPPRFSGLQFPNYSSELNVNALELDDSALYLCASSLGGGGLQETQYFGPGTRLLVL.